The 17 T cell receptor beta chains in this list originate from one sample, sequenced in a study of regulatory T cells in long-lasting Graves disease. HTBI primers from iRepertoire and Arm-PCR of CDR3 regions yielded the TCR beta libraries. TCRdb reprocessed the multiplex PCR reads via MiXCR and lists one record per CDR3 protein. The sample consists of roughly 610,000 distinct CDR3 sequences, roughly a sixth of them appearing once. Time point in this sample: newly diagnosed GD, antithyroid drugs for less than 3 months. Construction of the TCR library relied on RNA isolated from PBMCs. Another study also made use of these data, one on T cells in Graves' hyperthyroidism and ophthalmopathy.

Sequences were derived from peripheral blood mononuclear cells (PBMCs), sampled at new diagnosis, from a patient treated with antithyroid drugs. The receptors here all came from a man aged 18 to 30 with Graves disease.

In this sample, this clonotype turned up many times. V is TRBV5-1 and J is TRBJ2-1, with D perhaps TRBD1 (5 bases). This CDR3 spans 17 amino acids. In germline, CDR1 is SGHRS, CDR2 YFSETQ. V dropped 0 bases and J dropped 5 bases, with 18 bases sitting between them. The CDR3 coding sequence is TGCGCCAGCAGCTTGGCGCAGGGAAGACTGGGGCACAATGAGCAGTTCTTC. Translated, it gives CASSLAQGRLGHNEQFF.

This clonotype was counted at least ten times. The rearrangement joins TRBV27 to TRBJ2-1; 9 bases fit TRBD2. Trimming removed 7 bases from V and 6 bases from J; junction bases left unmatched: 16. Looked up from germline, CDR1 is MNHEY and CDR2 is SMNVEV (reference sequence). The CDR3 sequence is 17 residues long. The CDR3 DNA follows: TGTGCCAGCACCACCAGGGGGGCGGGAGGGCCACTCAATGAGCAGTTCTTC. The encoded protein is CASTTRGAGGPLNEQFF.

About this clonotype: A much larger clonotype is one base distant, so this may be a read error. The rearrangement uses TRBV2 and TRBJ2-5; 7 bases line up with TRBD2. CDR1 SNHLY and CDR2 FYNNEI come from the germline V gene. The CDR3 loop spans 13 amino acids. Here the CDR3 reads CASSERGSEIQYF. The CDR3 DNA reads TGTGCCAGCAGTGAGCGGGGGTCGGAGATCCAGTACTTC.

This clonotype was observed many times. The gene calls are TRBV7-9 and TRBJ2-2; D may be TRBD2 (5 bases). The CDR3 is 14 amino acids. Per germline, CDR1 SEHNR and CDR2 FQNEAQ (reference sequence). Trimming stripped 5 bases from V and 4 bases from J, with 11 bases between. The CDR3 loop is CASSGSGGTGELFF. As DNA, the CDR3 is TGTGCCAGCAGCGGCAGCGGAGGCACCGGGGAGCTGTTTTTT.

This chain joins TRBV5-4 and TRBJ2-2; unclear D gene. V lost 4 bases, J lost 4 bases, and 8 bases lay in between. The germline V gene has CDR1 SGHNT and CDR2 YYREEE (reference sequence). CDR3 length equals 13 residues. CDR3: CASSPTGTGELFF. Here the CDR3 DNA reads TGTGCCAGCAGCCCCACGGGCACCGGGGAGCTGTTTTTT. The full variable domain, rest sourced from reference TRBV5-4 and TRBJ2-2, is ETGVTQSPTHLIKTRGQQVTLRCSSQSGHNTVSWYQQALGQGPQFIFQYYREEENGRGNFPPRFSGLQFPNYSSELNVNALELDDSALYLCASSPTGTGELFFGEGSRLTVL.

In this sample, this clonotype turned up a few times. One end of the junction varies from germline; a read error may be responsible. The rearrangement joins TRBV20-1 to TRBJ2-7, with D hard to call. CDR1 DFQATT and CDR2 SNEGSKA come from the germline V gene (reference sequence). The CDR3 is 12 residues long. This chain's CDR3 is CSVKPGSYERYF. As DNA, the CDR3 is TGCAGTGTCAAGCCCGGATCCTACGAGCGGTACTTC.

This clonotype was counted at least ten times. The chain joins TRBV24-1 to TRBJ1-2; TRBD1 aligns across 7 bases. The germline V gene has CDR1 KGHDR and CDR2 SFDVKD. The CDR3 consists of 14 residues. V was clipped by 3 bases and J by 2 bases; unmatched bases: 2. Written as DNA, the CDR3 is TGTGCCACCAGTGATGCGGGACAGAACTATGGCTACACCTTC. It yields the protein CATSDAGQNYGYTF.

A few counts support this clonotype. The J gene is TRBJ1-2, the V gene TRBV29-1; TRBD1 matches 8 bases. J lost 7 bases, V lost 1 base, and 14 bases had no gene match. Germline values: CDR1 SQVTM, CDR2 ANQGSEA. CDR3 size: 16 residues. The chain's CDR3 is CSVEVPHFQGARGYTF. The CDR3 DNA reads as TGCAGCGTTGAAGTCCCGCATTTCCAGGGGGCGCGTGGCTACACCTTC.

This clonotype appeared many times. In DNA form, the CDR3 reads TGTGCCAGCAGCTCGGGACGGATTAATCAGCCCCAGCATTTT. Translated, it gives CASSSGRINQPQHF. The V and J genes are TRBV13 and TRBJ1-5; a weak D match, TRBD1 (5 bases). Trimming pared 4 bases from V and 4 bases from J, leaving 11 bases between. The germline gives CDR1 PRHDT, CDR2 FYEKMQ (reference sequence). The CDR3 runs to 14 residues.

The chain uses TRBV20-1 and TRBJ2-5; 12 bases match TRBD2. The CDR3 has 17 amino acids. The ends lost 5 bases at V and 5 bases at J; junction bases unmatched: 15. Germline lookup yields CDR1 DFQATT and CDR2 SNEGSKA (reference sequence). The CDR3 DNA sequence: TGCAGTGCTTCCAACCCCAGACTAGCGGGAGATCGGGAGACCCAGTACTTC. Its translation is CSASNPRLAGDRETQYF.

J is TRBJ2-1 and V is TRBV28; 9 nucleotides line up with TRBD1. Per the germline V gene, CDR1 is MDHEN and CDR2 is SYDVKM. The V gene end was trimmed by 6 bases and the J gene end by 7 bases; junction bases not matched to a gene: 7. This CDR3 is 14 amino acids long. This CDR3 reads CASSRRDRENEQFF. CDR3 sequence (DNA): TGTGCCAGCAGCCGACGGGACAGGGAAAATGAGCAGTTCTTC.

The genes are TRBV9 and TRBJ2-6; no clear D gene. This CDR3 has 15 amino acids. Germline CDR1 is SGDLS and CDR2 is YYNGEE. V was cut by 2 bases and J by 0 bases, with 6 bases left in between. CDR3: CASSVGVSGANVLTF. The CDR3 nucleotides are TGTGCCAGCAGCGTGGGTGTCTCTGGGGCCAACGTCCTGACTTTC.

This clonotype was seen at least ten times. The chain couples TRBV30 to TRBJ2-7; a possible D gene is TRBD1 (5 bases). V shed 5 bases and J shed 5 bases, with 13 bases lying between them. CDR1 and CDR2 from the germline V gene are GTSNPN and SVGIG (reference sequence). The CDR3 is made up of 12 amino acids. The DNA for the CDR3 is TGTGCCTGGGGGGCCAAAAAGGACGAGCAGTACTTC. It is translated as CAWGAKKDEQYF. Combining the CDR3 with reference TRBV30 and TRBJ2-7 gives the whole variable domain SQTIHQWPATLVQPVGSPLSLECTVEGTSNPNLYWYRQAAGRGLQLLFYSVGIGQISSEVPQNLSASRPQDRQFILSSKKLLLSDSGFYLCAWGAKKDEQYFGPGTRLTVT.

This clonotype was seen at least ten times. The V and J genes are TRBV6-1 and TRBJ1-5; unclear D gene. The CDR3 length is 15 residues. CDR1 is MNHNS and CDR2 is SASEGT in the germline V gene. The V gene lost 1 base and the J gene lost 6 bases, with 13 bases spanning the gap. CDR3 bases: TGTGCCAGCAGTGAAGAGATTCCGGGCGGTCAGCCCCAGCATTTT. Translating gives CASSEEIPGGQPQHF.

The rearrangement links TRBV20-1 to TRBJ2-1; 10 bases line up with TRBD2. Trimming removed 1 base from V and 10 bases from J; junction bases left unmatched: 10. The length of the CDR3 is 15 residues. Germline assignment: CDR1 DFQATT and CDR2 SNEGSKA (reference sequence). The CDR3 DNA reads as TGCAGTGCTAGAGCGTGGCTAGCGGGAGATCAAGAGCAGTTCTTC. Amino acids: CSARAWLAGDQEQFF.

The chain is built from TRBV11-2 and TRBJ2-7, with 10 bases matching TRBD2. Germline lookup yields CDR1 SGHAT and CDR2 FQNNGV. CDR3 length equals 15 residues. V shed 1 base and J 9 bases; nucleotides not matched to a gene: 9. This chain's CDR3 is CASSLVRLAGAGQYF. Written as DNA, the CDR3 is TGTGCCAGCAGCTTAGTTCGGCTAGCGGGAGCCGGGCAGTACTTC.

This chain uses TRBV7-9 with TRBJ1-1; the D gene is possibly TRBD1 (5 bases). V was trimmed by 4 bases and J by 1 base, leaving 13 bases between them. The CDR3 is made up of 15 amino acids. CDR1 SEHNR and CDR2 FQNEAQ come from the germline V gene (reference sequence). CDR3 DNA sequence: TGTGCCAGCAGCTCCTTTTCACAGGCGAACACTGAAGCTTTCTTT. Protein: CASSSFSQANTEAFF.